These 9 T cell receptor beta chains came from one sample sequenced in a study of blood T cells in healthy people across ages. Alongside a J-beta primer mix, a sample-barcoded 5' primer served in a second PCR lasting 7 to 11 cycles. TCRdb recomputed calls from the 5' RACE reads with MiXCR, one row per CDR3 protein. The table lists 600,000 to 850,000 distinct CDR3 sequences, roughly 41% of them singletons. Sequencing was done on a sample of blood. All receptors come from a woman aged 60-75 years in good health.

J is TRBJ2-7 and V is TRBV12-3 or TRBV12-4; 9 bases map to TRBD2. The CDR3 is 14 amino acids. Germline trimming cut 5 bases from V and 3 bases from J; bases unmatched to any gene: 5. The CDR3 spells CASSGGGGIYEQYF. As DNA, the CDR3 is TGTGCCAGCAGTGGCGGGGGGGGGATCTACGAGCAGTACTTC.

The table lists this clonotype with a few counts. This chain joins TRBV6-5 and TRBJ2-1; 13 bases agree with TRBD2. The CDR3 covers 17 residues. The V gene's germline CDR1 is MNHEY and CDR2 SVGAGI. V lost 2 bases, J lost 5 bases, and 6 bases stayed unmatched. CDR3 sequence (DNA): TGTGCCAGCAGTTACGACACAGGGACTAGCGGGGACAATGAGCAGTTCTTC. Translating gives CASSYDTGTSGDNEQFF.

This clonotype was detected a few times. Here the CDR3 reads CASSAEEYNYGYTF. The CDR3 DNA reads TGTGCCAGCAGCGCAGAGGAATACAACTATGGCTACACCTTC. This chain uses TRBV9 with TRBJ1-2, with D unclear. V was shortened by 3 bases and J by 2 bases, with 11 bases between the two germline ends. Per the germline V gene, CDR1 is SGDLS and CDR2 is YYNGEE. CDR3 length: 14 amino acids.

The gene calls are TRBV28 and TRBJ1-2; D possibly corresponds to TRBD1 (5 bases). The CDR3 contains 14 residues. Trimming pared 10 bases from V and 3 bases from J, leaving 18 bases between. In germline, CDR1 is MDHEN, CDR2 SYDVKM. The CDR3 DNA follows: TGTGCCAACAGCCCTCCAGGGAGGTACTATGGCTACACCTTC. Residues: CANSPPGRYYGYTF.

This chain connects TRBV13 to TRBJ2-1, with TRBD1 identical over 7 bases. V lost 5 bases, J lost 1 base, and 8 bases stayed unmatched. Germline V gene sequence: CDR1 PRHDT, CDR2 FYEKMQ (reference sequence). The CDR3 consists of 16 residues. CDR3 coding DNA: TGTGCCAGCAGCGCGACAGGGAGAGGGTCCTACAATGAGCAGTTCTTC. It encodes CASSATGRGSYNEQFF.

This rearrangement joins TRBV7-3 to TRBJ2-3; TRBD1 matches 8 bases. The CDR3 has 18 residues. Looked up from germline, CDR1 is SGHTA and CDR2 is FQGTGA. V trimming: 5 bases; J trimming: 0 bases; junction bases outside the gene matches: 13. The CDR3, as DNA: TGTGCCAGCAGCCCTGGGACAGGACTCTACCTTAGCACAGATACGCAGTATTTT. This encodes CASSPGTGLYLSTDTQYF.

Regarding this clonotype: One end of the junction varies from germline; a read error may be responsible. This rearrangement joins TRBV14 to TRBJ2-2; no firm D call. Germline CDR1 is SGHDN and CDR2 is FVKESK. This CDR3 contains 14 residues. Here the CDR3 DNA reads TGTGCCAGCAGCCATGAGGAGAACACCGAGGAGCTGTTTTTT. Its translation: CASSHEENTEELFF. Drawing the rest from reference TRBV14 and TRBJ2-2, the complete variable domain is EAGVTQFPSHSVIEKGQTVTLRCDPISGHDNLYWYRRVMGKEIKFLLHFVKESKQDESGMPNNRFLAERTGGTYSTLKVQPAELEDSGVYFCASSHEENTEELFFGEGSRLTVL.

The V call is TRBV2, the J call TRBJ2-1; perhaps D is TRBD1 or TRBD2 (7 bases each). The CDR3 sequence is 13 residues long. CDR1 and CDR2 (germline): SNHLY, FYNNEI. The DNA for the CDR3 is TGTTCCGACAGGGCGGGAGTGCGGAATGAGCAGTTCTTC. The encoded protein is CSDRAGVRNEQFF. The entire variable domain, with the rest obtained from reference TRBV2 and TRBJ2-1, is as follows: EPEVTQTPSHQVTQMGQEVILRCVPISNHLYFYWYRQILGQKVEFLVSFYNNEISEKSEIFDDQFSVERPDGSNFTLKIRSTKLEDSAMYFCSDRAGVRNEQFFGPGTRLTVL.

The chain has TRBV12-3 or TRBV12-4 and TRBJ2-4, with D uncertain. TRBJ2-7 matches the DNA end more closely, so the J call is doubtful. The CDR3 runs to 14 residues. The CDR3 region is CASRPERSPYEQYF. The CDR3 DNA reads as TGTGCCAGCAGGCCTGAGAGGTCCCCCTACGAGCAGTACTTC.